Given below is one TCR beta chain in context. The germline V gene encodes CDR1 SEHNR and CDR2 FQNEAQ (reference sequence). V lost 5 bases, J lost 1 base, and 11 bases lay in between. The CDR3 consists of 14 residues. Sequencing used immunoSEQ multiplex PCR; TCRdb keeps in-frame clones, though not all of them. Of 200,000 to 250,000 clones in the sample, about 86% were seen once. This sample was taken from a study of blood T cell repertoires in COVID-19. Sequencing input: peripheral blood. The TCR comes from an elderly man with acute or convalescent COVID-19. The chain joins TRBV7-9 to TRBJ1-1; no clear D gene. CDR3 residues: CASSPIAGNTEAFF. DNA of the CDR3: TGTGCCAGCAGCCCTATCGCTGGGAACACTGAAGCTTTCTTT.